The 5 T cell receptor beta chains below come from one sample, sequenced in a study of regulatory T cells in long-lasting Graves disease. As for time point: newly diagnosed GD, antithyroid drugs for less than 3 months. Extracted RNA from PBMCs served as the source of the TCR library. iRepertoire HTBI primers and Arm-PCR of CDR3 regions built TCR beta libraries. A single record per CDR3 protein comes from TCRdb applying MiXCR to the multiplex PCR reads. The sample carries 300,000 to 400,000 distinct CDR3 sequences, 16% recorded once. This sample also belongs to another study, concerning T cells in Graves' hyperthyroidism and ophthalmopathy.

The sequences come from peripheral blood mononuclear cells (PBMCs), collected at new diagnosis, from a patient treated with antithyroid drugs. Every receptor here comes from a man in his forties with Graves disease.

This clonotype was recorded many times. V is TRBV20-1 and J is TRBJ2-2; 7 bases align to TRBD1. J gave up 1 base and V 0 bases, and 5 bases lay outside the gene matches. This CDR3 contains 16 residues. Per the germline V gene, CDR1 is DFQATT and CDR2 is SNEGSKA (reference sequence). CDR3 region: CSAREITGENTGELFF. In DNA form, the CDR3 reads TGCAGTGCTAGAGAAATTACAGGGGAGAACACCGGGGAGCTGTTTTTT.

The table lists this clonotype with many counts. This rearrangement joins TRBV30 to TRBJ1-1; maybe TRBD1 (5 bases). Germline V gene sequence: CDR1 GTSNPN, CDR2 SVGIG (reference sequence). V gave up 4 bases and J gave up 3 bases, with 15 bases separating them. CDR3 length: 14 amino acids. In nucleotides, the CDR3 is TGTGCCTGGAATCCCCCTCCGGGGGACACTGAAGCTTTCTTT. As protein: CAWNPPPGDTEAFF. Together with reference TRBV30 and TRBJ1-1, the CDR3 gives the full variable domain: SQTIHQWPATLVQPVGSPLSLECTVEGTSNPNLYWYRQAAGRGLQLLFYSVGIGQISSEVPQNLSASRPQDRQFILSSKKLLLSDSGFYLCAWNPPPGDTEAFFGQGTRLTVV.

V gene TRBV15 combines with J gene TRBJ2-5, with 7 bases aligning to TRBD2. Germline V gene sequence: CDR1 LNHNV, CDR2 YYDKDF (reference sequence). With 9 bases clipped from V and 1 base from J, the junction kept 8 bases outside the gene matches. There are 14 residues in the CDR3. The CDR3 DNA reads TGTGCCACAAGGAGAGCGGGGCTCCAAGAGACCCAGTACTTC. It yields the protein CATRRAGLQETQYF.

This clonotype was counted many times. V usage is TRBV28 and J usage is TRBJ2-5; tentatively, D is TRBD1 (5 bases). This CDR3 contains 14 residues. The germline gives CDR1 MDHEN, CDR2 SYDVKM. Trimming stripped 6 bases from V and 1 base from J, with 12 bases between. This chain's CDR3 is CASRPQGSQETQYF. CDR3 in DNA: TGTGCCAGCAGACCGCAGGGAAGCCAAGAGACCCAGTACTTC.

The rearrangement links TRBV5-1 to TRBJ2-1; TRBD1 aligns across 9 bases. V was clipped by 0 bases and J by 10 bases; unmatched bases: 11. CDR1 SGHRS and CDR2 YFSETQ come from the germline V gene. The CDR3 runs 16 residues. For the CDR3, the DNA is TGCGCCAGCAGCTTGGCCGTAGGGACAGGGAAGGGCGAGCAGTTCTTC. As protein: CASSLAVGTGKGEQFF.